This is a list of T cell receptor beta chains from one sample in a study of shared clonotypes between healthy human individuals. Clones were read by immunoSEQ multiplex PCR, and TCRdb kept only the in-frame ones, dropping some. The sample lists a few million clones; 90% to 95% were seen once. The specimen sequenced was naive CD4+ T cells from PBMCs. These receptors were obtained from a young man in good health. Some clones in this sample may be carry-over from other donors' samples. CDR3s include the opening cysteine and the closing phenylalanine or tryptophan. D genes are given only for firm matches. Expanded clones get a size class; other rows say once, few or many, or leave the size out.

V	size	D	J	DNA	CDR3
TRBV20-1	once	.	TRBJ2-7	TGCAGTGCTCCGACTAGAACCGAGCAGTACTTC	CSAPTRTEQYF
TRBV10-3	.	.	TRBJ1-2	TGTGCCATCAGTGAGAATACGGCCCCCTGGGGCTATGGCTACACCTTC	CAISENTAPWGYGYTF
TRBV28	.	.	TRBJ1-6	TGTGCCGGGGGAGGTGGAAATAATTCACCCCTCCACTTT	CAGGGGNNSPLHF
TRBV5-1	.	TRBD1	TRBJ1-5	TGCGCCAGCAGCTTGGGCAGGGGGAGAGGACAGCCCCAGCATTTT	CASSLGRGRGQPQHF
TRBV28	.	TRBD2	TRBJ2-7	TGTGCCAGCAGTTACCCCCTACTAGCGGGAGGGTCCTACGAGCAGTACTTC	CASSYPLLAGGSYEQYF
TRBV7-2	.	.	TRBJ1-1	TGTGCCAGCAGCTTGAGGGGTGCTGAAGCTTTCTTT	CASSLRGAEAFF
TRBV10-3	.	.	TRBJ2-7	TGTGCCATCAGCCAATGGGAGCAGTACTTC	CAISQWEQYF
TRBV6-4	.	.	TRBJ2-1	TGTGCCAGCAGTGACCCTCCCGATGAGCAGTTCTTC	CASSDPPDEQFF
TRBV4-1	.	.	TRBJ1-4	TGCGCCAGCAGCCAGGTCGTAGATTCGTTGGTAAAACTGTTTTTT	CASSQVVDSLVKLFF
TRBV6-5	.	TRBD1	TRBJ2-1	TGTGCCAGCAAGTTGGACAGGGCCTACAATGAGCAGTTCTTC	CASKLDRAYNEQFF
TRBV6-5	.	.	TRBJ1-2	TGTGCCAGCAGTTCCCACCAAGAGGGAAACTATGGCTACACCTTC	CASSSHQEGNYGYTF
TRBV10-3	.	.	TRBJ2-2	TGTGCCATCAGTGAGTCTCTGGGGGCAACCGGGGAGCTGTTTTTT	CAISESLGATGELFF
TRBV9	.	.	TRBJ2-7	TGTGCCAGCAGCGTAGAGCCCCACCTTAGCTCCTACGAGCAGTACTTC	CASSVEPHLSSYEQYF
TRBV9	.	.	TRBJ2-3	TGTGCCAGCAGCTCGGCCTGGAGGAGCGGGAGCACAGATACGCAGTATTTT	CASSSAWRSGSTDTQYF
TRBV5-1	.	TRBD2	TRBJ2-3	TGCGCCAGCAGCTCCCGGACTAGCCAGGCAGATACGCAGTATTTT	CASSSRTSQADTQYF
TRBV21-1	.	.	TRBJ2-7	TGTGCCAGCAGCTGTGGGACTAACTACGAGCAGTACTTC	CASSCGTNYEQYF
TRBV28	.	.	TRBJ2-7	TGTGCCAGCAGGGACCGGGGGGCTGGATACGAGCAGTACTTC	CASRDRGAGYEQYF
TRBV14	.	.	TRBJ2-1	TGTGCCAGCAGCTACTTTCCCAGCTCCTACAATGAGCAGTTCTTC	CASSYFPSSYNEQFF
TRBV28	.	TRBD2	TRBJ2-7	TGTGCCAGCAGCCGGGGACTAGCGAGCTCCTACGAGCAGTACTTC	CASSRGLASSYEQYF
TRBV4-1	.	.	TRBJ1-6	TGCGCCAGCAGCCTAACCGGGACTCCTAATTCACCCCTCCACTTT	CASSLTGTPNSPLHF
TRBV2	.	.	TRBJ2-1	TGTGCCAGCAGTGAAGGGACGTTGGGTCATGAGCAGTTCTTC	CASSEGTLGHEQFF
TRBV10-3	.	.	TRBJ2-1	TGTGCCATCAGTGAGGTCCAAGGAGCGGCGAATGAGCAGTTCTTC	CAISEVQGAANEQFF
TRBV6-6	.	.	TRBJ2-7	TGTGCCAGCAGTTACTCTAGCCCCTTCCAGTACTTC	CASSYSSPFQYF
TRBV5-1	.	.	TRBJ1-1	TGCGCCAGCAGCTTGGGGGGCCAGAACACTGAAGCTTTCTTT	CASSLGGQNTEAFF
TRBV5-1	.	.	TRBJ2-7	TGCGCCAGCAGGTCGGGAGCCTACGAGCAGTACTTC	CASRSGAYEQYF
TRBV14	.	.	TRBJ1-1	TGTGCCAGCAGCCAGAACAGGGTCCCTGAAGCTTTCTTT	CASSQNRVPEAFF
TRBV6-5	.	.	TRBJ2-7	TGTGCCAGCAGTTACTCGAAGGGCAGTTGGGGCTACGAGCAGTACTTC	CASSYSKGSWGYEQYF
TRBV19	.	TRBD2	TRBJ2-3	TGTGCCAGTAGTCCCTCGGTAGCGGGCACTAGCACAGATACGCAGTATTTT	CASSPSVAGTSTDTQYF
TRBV6-6	.	TRBD2	TRBJ2-7	TGTGCCAGCAGTCGGGGACTAGCGGCCTCCTACGAGCAGTACTTC	CASSRGLAASYEQYF
TRBV20-1	.	.	TRBJ2-7	TGCAGTGCTAGACCCGAGGACGAGCAGTACTTC	CSARPEDEQYF
TRBV6-5	.	TRBD1	TRBJ1-6	TGTGCCAGCAGTTACAGACAGGGAAATTCACCCCTCCACTTT	CASSYRQGNSPLHF
TRBV11-2	.	.	TRBJ2-7	TGTGCCAGCAGCTTAGTAAGGGGGGGCTCCTACGAGCAGTACTTC	CASSLVRGGSYEQYF
TRBV10-3	.	TRBD1	TRBJ1-5	TGTGCCATCAGGGGGGGACAGGGAGACCAGCCCCAGCATTTT	CAIRGGQGDQPQHF
TRBV7-9	.	.	TRBJ1-5	TGTGCCAGCAGCCTCTCTACGGAGCCCCAGCATTTT	CASSLSTEPQHF
TRBV7-9	.	.	TRBJ1-4	TGTGCCAGCAGCATCCGTGCAACTAATGAAAAACTGTTTTTT	CASSIRATNEKLFF
TRBV5-1	.	.	TRBJ2-2	TGCGCCAGCAGCTTGGAAGGGTCGGGCGGGGAGCTGTTTTTT	CASSLEGSGGELFF
TRBV27	.	TRBD2	TRBJ2-3	TGTGCCAGCAGTTTAGCCCGACTAGTTAGCGGGAGGCTCACAGATACGCAGTATTTT	CASSLARLVSGRLTDTQYF
TRBV5-4	.	TRBD1	TRBJ2-3	TGTGCCAGCAGCTCTTCCGGGACAGGGGATACGCAGTATTTT	CASSSSGTGDTQYF
TRBV6-6	.	.	TRBJ1-1	TGTGCCACCGGTCAGAACACTGAAGCTTTCTTT	CATGQNTEAFF
TRBV28	.	.	TRBJ2-7	TGTGCCAGCAGTGTCCGCAGGGGATCGGGCTACGAGCAGTACTTC	CASSVRRGSGYEQYF
TRBV5-1	.	TRBD2	TRBJ2-3	TGCGCCAGCAGCCACGGACTAGCGGGATCCACAGATACGCAGTATTTT	CASSHGLAGSTDTQYF
TRBV30	.	TRBD2	TRBJ2-7	TGTGCCTGGAGCTGGACTAGCGGGAGCGCCGACTACGAGCAGTACTTC	CAWSWTSGSADYEQYF
TRBV15	.	.	TRBJ1-5	TGTGCCACGGGCCGGGGCAATCAGCCCCAGCATTTT	CATGRGNQPQHF
TRBV6-1	.	.	TRBJ1-5	TGTGCCAGCAGTACAGGGATAAATCAGCCCCAGCATTTT	CASSTGINQPQHF
TRBV27	once	.	TRBJ1-1	TGTGCCAGCAGTTTTTCTGGGGGGGTAACTGAAGCTTTCTTT	CASSFSGGVTEAFF
TRBV7-6	.	TRBD2	TRBJ2-7	TGTGCCAGCAGCTTAGCGGGACTAGCCTACGAGCAGTACTTC	CASSLAGLAYEQYF
TRBV18	.	TRBD2	TRBJ2-7	TGTGCCAGCTCACGGACTAGCGGGAACCCTGTCGAGCAGTACTTC	CASSRTSGNPVEQYF
TRBV29-1	.	TRBD1	TRBJ1-4	TGCAGCGGGCGGGACAGCTTAAATGAAAAACTGTTTTTT	CSGRDSLNEKLFF
TRBV4-2	.	TRBD2	TRBJ2-2	TGTGCCAGCAGCCAAGGACTAGCGGAGTACACCGGGGAGCTGTTTTTT	CASSQGLAEYTGELFF
TRBV28	.	.	TRBJ1-4	TGTGCCAGCAGTTTGGGCGAAAAACTGTTTTTT	CASSLGEKLFF
TRBV2	.	.	TRBJ2-6	TGTGCCAGCAGTGAGACAAGTCAATCTGGGGCCAACGTCCTGACTTTC	CASSETSQSGANVLTF
TRBV7-2	.	TRBD2	TRBJ2-1	TGTGCCAGCAGCTTAGTTGGACTAGCGGGAGGGAATGAGCAGTTCTTC	CASSLVGLAGGNEQFF
TRBV28	once	TRBD1	TRBJ1-5	TGTGCCAGCAGTGCTTACAGGGGGCGCAAGGATCAGCCCCAGCATTTT	CASSAYRGRKDQPQHF
TRBV7-9	.	.	TRBJ1-2	TGTGCCAGCAGCTTAGACAGGAACCATGGCTACACCTTC	CASSLDRNHGYTF